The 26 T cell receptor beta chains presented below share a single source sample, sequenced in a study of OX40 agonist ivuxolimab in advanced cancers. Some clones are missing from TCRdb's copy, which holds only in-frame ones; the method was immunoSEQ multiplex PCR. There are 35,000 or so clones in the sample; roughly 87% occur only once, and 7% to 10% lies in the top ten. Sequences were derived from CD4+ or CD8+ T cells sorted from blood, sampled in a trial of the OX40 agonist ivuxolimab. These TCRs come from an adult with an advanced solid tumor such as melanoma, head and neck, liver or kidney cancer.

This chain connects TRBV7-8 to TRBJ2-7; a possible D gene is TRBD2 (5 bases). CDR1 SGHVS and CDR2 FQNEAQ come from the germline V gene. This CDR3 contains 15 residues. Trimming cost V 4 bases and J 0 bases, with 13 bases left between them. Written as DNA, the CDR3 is TGTGCCAGCAGCTCAAGCGGTTGGAGCTCCTACGAGCAGTACTTC. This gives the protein CASSSSGWSSYEQYF.

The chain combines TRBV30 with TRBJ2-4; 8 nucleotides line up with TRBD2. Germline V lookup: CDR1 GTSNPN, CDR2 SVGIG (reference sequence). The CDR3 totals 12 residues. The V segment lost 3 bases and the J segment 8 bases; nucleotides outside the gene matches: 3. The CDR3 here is CAWSGGDDIQYF. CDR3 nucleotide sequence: TGTGCCTGGAGCGGGGGGGACGACATTCAGTACTTC.

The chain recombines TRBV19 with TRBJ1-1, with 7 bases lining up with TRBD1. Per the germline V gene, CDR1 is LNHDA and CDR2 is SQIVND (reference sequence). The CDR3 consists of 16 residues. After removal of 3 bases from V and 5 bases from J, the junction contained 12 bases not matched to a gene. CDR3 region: CASSMGRQGVVTEAFF. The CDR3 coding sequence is TGTGCCAGTAGTATGGGGAGACAGGGAGTAGTAACTGAAGCTTTCTTT. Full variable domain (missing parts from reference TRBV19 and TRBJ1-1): DGGITQSPKYLFRKEGQNVTLSCEQNLNHDAMYWYRQDPGQGLRLIYYSQIVNDFQKGDIAEGYSVSREKKESFPLTVTSAQKNPTAFYLCASSMGRQGVVTEAFFGQGTRLTVV.

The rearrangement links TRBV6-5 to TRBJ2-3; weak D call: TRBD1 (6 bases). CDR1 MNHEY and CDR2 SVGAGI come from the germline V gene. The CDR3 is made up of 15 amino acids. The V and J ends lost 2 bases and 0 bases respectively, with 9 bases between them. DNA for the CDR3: TGTGCCAGCAGTTACCGGGACAAAAGCACAGATACGCAGTATTTT. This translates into CASSYRDKSTDTQYF.

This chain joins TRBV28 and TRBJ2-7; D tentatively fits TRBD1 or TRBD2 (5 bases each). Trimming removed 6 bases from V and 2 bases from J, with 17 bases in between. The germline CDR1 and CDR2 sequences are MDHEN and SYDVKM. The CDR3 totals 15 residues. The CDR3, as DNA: TGTGCCAGCAGACCACCCGGGGCCACGGCCTACGAGCAGTACTTC. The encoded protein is CASRPPGATAYEQYF.

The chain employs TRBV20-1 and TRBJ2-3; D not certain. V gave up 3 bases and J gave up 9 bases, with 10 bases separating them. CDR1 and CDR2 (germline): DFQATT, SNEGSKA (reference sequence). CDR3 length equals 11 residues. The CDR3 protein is CSASELPTQYF. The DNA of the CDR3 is TGCAGTGCTAGTGAGTTACCCACGCAGTATTTT.

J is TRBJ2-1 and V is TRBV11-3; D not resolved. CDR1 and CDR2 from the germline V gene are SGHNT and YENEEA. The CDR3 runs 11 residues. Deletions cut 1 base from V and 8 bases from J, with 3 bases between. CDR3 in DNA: TGTGCCAGCAGCTTAGTAGATGAGCAGTTCTTC. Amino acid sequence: CASSLVDEQFF.

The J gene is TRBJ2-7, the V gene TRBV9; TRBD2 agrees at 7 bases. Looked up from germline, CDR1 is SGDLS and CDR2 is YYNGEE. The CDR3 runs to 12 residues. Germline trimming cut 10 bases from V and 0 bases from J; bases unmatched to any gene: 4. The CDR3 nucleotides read TGTGCCGGGAGGGATAGCTCCTACGAGCAGTACTTC. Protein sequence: CAGRDSSYEQYF.

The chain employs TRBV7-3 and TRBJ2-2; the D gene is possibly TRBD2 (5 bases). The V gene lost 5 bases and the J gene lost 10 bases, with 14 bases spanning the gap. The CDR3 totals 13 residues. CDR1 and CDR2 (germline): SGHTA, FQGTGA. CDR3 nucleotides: TGTGCCAGCAGCCCCGGAGGAGGCCCGGAGCTGTTTTTT. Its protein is CASSPGGGPELFF.

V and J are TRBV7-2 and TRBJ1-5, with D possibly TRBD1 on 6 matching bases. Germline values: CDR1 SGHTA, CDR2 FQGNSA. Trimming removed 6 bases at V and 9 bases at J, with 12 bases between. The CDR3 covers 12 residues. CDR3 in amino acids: CASRQGPGPQHF. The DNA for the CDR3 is TGTGCCAGCAGACAGGGACCTGGGCCCCAGCATTTT.

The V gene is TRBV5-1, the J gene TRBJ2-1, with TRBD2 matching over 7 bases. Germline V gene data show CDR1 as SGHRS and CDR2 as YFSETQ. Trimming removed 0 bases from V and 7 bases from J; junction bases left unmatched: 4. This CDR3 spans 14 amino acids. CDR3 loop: CASSLASGLNEQFF. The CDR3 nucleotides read TGCGCCAGCAGCTTGGCTAGCGGATTAAATGAGCAGTTCTTC. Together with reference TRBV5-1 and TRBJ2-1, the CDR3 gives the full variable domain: KAGVTQTPRYLIKTRGQQVTLSCSPISGHRSVSWYQQTPGQGLQFLFEYFSETQRNKGNFPGRFSGRQFSNSRSEMNVSTLELGDSALYLCASSLASGLNEQFFGPGTRLTVL.

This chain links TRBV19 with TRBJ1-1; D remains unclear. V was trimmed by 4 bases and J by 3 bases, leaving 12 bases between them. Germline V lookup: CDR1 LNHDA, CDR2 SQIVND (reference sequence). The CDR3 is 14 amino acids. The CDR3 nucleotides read TGTGCCAGTAGTAGAGGACGGTTGGACACTGAAGCTTTCTTT. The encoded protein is CASSRGRLDTEAFF.

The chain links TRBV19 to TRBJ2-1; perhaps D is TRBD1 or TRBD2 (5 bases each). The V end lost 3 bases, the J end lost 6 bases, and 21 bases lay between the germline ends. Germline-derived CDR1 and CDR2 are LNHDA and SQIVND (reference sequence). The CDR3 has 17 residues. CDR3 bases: TGTGCCAGTAGTATGCGAGTGAGGCAGGGACGGTCCAATGAGCAGTTCTTC. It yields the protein CASSMRVRQGRSNEQFF.

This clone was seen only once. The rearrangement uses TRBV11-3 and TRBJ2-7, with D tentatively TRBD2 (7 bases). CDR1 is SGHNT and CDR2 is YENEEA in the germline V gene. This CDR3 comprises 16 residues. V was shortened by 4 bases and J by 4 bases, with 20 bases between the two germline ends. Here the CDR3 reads CASSYGGAGVEYEQYF. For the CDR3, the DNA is TGTGCCAGCAGCTATGGGGGGGCGGGAGTGGAGTACGAGCAGTACTTC.

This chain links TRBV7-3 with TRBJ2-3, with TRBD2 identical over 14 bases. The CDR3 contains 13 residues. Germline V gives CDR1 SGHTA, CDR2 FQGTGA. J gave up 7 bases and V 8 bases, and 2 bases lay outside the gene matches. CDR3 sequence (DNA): TGTGCCAGCGGGACTAGCGGGAGCAATACGCAGTATTTT. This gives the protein CASGTSGSNTQYF.

This CDR3 is CASSGVDRVDTEAFF. In DNA form, the CDR3 reads TGTGCCAGCAGCGGAGTAGACAGGGTGGACACTGAAGCTTTCTTT. This chain uses TRBV9 with TRBJ1-1; TRBD1 aligns across 7 bases. CDR3 length: 15 amino acids. Unmatched junction bases numbered 8, after V lost 3 bases and J lost 3 bases. Germline loops: CDR1 SGDLS, CDR2 YYNGEE.

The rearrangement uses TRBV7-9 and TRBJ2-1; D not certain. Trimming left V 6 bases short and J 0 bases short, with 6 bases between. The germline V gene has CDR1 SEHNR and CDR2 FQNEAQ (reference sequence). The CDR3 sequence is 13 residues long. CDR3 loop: CASSLSSYNEQFF. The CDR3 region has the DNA TGTGCCAGCAGTTTGAGCTCCTACAATGAGCAGTTCTTC.

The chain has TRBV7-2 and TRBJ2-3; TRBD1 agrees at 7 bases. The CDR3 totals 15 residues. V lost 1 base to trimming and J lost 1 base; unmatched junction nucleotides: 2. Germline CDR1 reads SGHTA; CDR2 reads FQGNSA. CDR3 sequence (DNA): TGTGCCAGCAGCTTAGGACAGGGTCGCACAGATACGCAGTATTTT. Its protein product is CASSLGQGRTDTQYF.

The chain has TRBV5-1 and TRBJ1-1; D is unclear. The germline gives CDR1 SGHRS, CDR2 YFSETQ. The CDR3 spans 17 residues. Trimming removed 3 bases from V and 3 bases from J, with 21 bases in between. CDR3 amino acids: CASSSSVRSLIDTEAFF. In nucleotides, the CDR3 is TGCGCCAGCAGCTCGTCGGTACGGAGCCTCATCGACACTGAAGCTTTCTTT.

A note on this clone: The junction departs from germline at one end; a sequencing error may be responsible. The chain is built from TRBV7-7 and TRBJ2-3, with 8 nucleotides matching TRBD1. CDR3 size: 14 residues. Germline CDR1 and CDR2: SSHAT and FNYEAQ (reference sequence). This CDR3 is CASSPDRVSDTQYF. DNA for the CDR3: TGTGCTAGCAGCCCGGACAGGGTGTCAGATACGCAGTATTTT.

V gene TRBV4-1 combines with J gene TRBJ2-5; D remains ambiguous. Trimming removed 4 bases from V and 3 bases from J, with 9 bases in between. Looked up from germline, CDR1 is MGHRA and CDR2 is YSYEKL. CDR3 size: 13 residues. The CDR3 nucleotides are TGCGCCAGCAGCCGGGCAGTAAAAGAGACCCAGTACTTC. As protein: CASSRAVKETQYF.

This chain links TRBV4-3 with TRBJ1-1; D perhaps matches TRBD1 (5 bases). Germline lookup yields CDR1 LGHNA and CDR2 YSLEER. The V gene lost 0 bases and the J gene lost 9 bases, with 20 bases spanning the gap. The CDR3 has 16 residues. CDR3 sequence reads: CASSQETQWGGGKAFF. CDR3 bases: TGCGCCAGCAGCCAAGAAACCCAGTGGGGCGGGGGGAAAGCTTTCTTT.

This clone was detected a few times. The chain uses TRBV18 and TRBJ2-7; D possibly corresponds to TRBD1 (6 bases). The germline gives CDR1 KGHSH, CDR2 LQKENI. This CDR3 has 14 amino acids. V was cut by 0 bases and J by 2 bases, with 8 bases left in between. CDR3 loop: CASSPPQGTYEQYF. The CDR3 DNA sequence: TGTGCCAGCTCACCACCACAGGGTACCTACGAGCAGTACTTC.

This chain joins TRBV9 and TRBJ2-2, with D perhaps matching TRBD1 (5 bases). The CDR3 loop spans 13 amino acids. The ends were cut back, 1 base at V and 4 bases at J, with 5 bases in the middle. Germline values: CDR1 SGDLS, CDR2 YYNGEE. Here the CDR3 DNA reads TGTGCCAGCAGCGTACAGGGCACCGGGGAGCTGTTTTTT. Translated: CASSVQGTGELFF.

In DNA, the CDR3 is TGTGCCAGCAGCTCCACAGTCGGTATGGCTGAAGCTTTCTTT. Translating it yields CASSSTVGMAEAFF. The chain carries TRBV5-8 and TRBJ1-1; D is ambiguous. The V end was cut by 3 bases, the J end by 6 bases, with 15 bases between. CDR1 SGHTS and CDR2 YDEGEE come from the germline V gene. The CDR3 is made up of 14 amino acids.

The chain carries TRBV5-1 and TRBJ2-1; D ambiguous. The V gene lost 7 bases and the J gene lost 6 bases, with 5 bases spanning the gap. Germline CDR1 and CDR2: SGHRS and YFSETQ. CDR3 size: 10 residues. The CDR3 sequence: CASVSNEQFF. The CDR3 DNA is TGCGCCAGCGTTAGCAATGAGCAGTTCTTC.